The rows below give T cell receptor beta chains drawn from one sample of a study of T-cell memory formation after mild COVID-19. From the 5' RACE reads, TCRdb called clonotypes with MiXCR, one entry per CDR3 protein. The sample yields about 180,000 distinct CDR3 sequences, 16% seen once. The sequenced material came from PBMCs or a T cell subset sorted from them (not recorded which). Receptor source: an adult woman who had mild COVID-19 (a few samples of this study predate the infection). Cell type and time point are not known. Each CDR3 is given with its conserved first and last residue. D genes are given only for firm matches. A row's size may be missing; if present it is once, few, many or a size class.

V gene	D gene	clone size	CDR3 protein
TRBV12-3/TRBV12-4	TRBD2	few	CASSLRGRVGNEQFF
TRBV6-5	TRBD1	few	CASTTKALDRGRTGELFF
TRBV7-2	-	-	CASSLVRGLNGYTF
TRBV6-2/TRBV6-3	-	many	CASSPGGLVVEQFF
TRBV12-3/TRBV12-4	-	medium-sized	CASSLGTANSEQYF
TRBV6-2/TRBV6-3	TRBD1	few	CASSYSRQGINEQYF
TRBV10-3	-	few	CAISDGNKQYF
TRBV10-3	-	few	CASASRGATDTQYF
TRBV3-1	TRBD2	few	CASSQGAAGGKDTQYF
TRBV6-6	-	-	CASSYREAFF
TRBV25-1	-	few	CASSVAGSGEKLFF
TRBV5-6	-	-	CASSLGVGAGYYEQFF
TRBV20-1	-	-	CSAERETGANVLTF
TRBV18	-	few	CASSPPASPTWGNEQFF
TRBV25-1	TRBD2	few	CASRGTSGWEQYF
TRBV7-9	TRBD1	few	CASSYRQGENGYTF
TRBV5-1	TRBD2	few	CASSLSGTRTYEQYF
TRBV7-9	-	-	CASGYTLRNEQFF
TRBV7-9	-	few	CASSPTASGELFF
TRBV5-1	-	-	CASSLFAAQGANEKLFF
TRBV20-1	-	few	CSARGGPTGELFF
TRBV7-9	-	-	CASSLRPLDHYGYTF
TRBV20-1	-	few	CSARVLGQKNTEAFF
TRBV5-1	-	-	CASSPISNYGYTF
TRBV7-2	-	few	CASTRQSPTGELFF
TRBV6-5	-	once	CASSYDRSANTEAFF
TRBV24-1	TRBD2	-	CATGIGTSGLLYNEQFF
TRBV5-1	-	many	CASSLGGSYNEQFF
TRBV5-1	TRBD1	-	CASRFSTGNNSPLHF
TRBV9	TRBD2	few	CASSGTTAGGPDTQYF
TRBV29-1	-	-	CSVRKGTNTGELFF
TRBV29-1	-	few	CSVVLFVTGNTEAFF
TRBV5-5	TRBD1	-	CASSSTGESGYTF
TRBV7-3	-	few	CASSPRRLSSYNEQFF
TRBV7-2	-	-	CACQRGGRADTQYF
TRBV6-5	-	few	CATRRVSNQPQHF
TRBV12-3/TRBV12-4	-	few	CASTRSSGFEQYF
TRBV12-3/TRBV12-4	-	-	CASRTSASGNTIYF
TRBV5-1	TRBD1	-	CASSLAGQVSGRQYF
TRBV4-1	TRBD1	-	CASSLGRGQEDTQYF
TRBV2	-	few	CASRYKGARQETQYF
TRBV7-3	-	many	CASSKGRTVSARGEQFF
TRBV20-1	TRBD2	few	CSARVLAVISNEQFF
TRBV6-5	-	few	CASSYRLSIGTGELFF
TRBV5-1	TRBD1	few	CASSPDRVQYGYTF
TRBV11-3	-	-	CASSLMRSSYEQYF
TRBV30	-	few	CAWKGQGSNYEQYF
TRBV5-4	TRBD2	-	CASTGGAGKVTGELFF
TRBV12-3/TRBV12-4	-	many	CASNPRTGGTEAFF
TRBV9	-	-	CASSVGIIGGGMDEQFF
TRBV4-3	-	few	CASSQGGASNTEAFF
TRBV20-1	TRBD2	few	CSAKPREGLYEQYF
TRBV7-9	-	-	CASSSYRGEVETQYF